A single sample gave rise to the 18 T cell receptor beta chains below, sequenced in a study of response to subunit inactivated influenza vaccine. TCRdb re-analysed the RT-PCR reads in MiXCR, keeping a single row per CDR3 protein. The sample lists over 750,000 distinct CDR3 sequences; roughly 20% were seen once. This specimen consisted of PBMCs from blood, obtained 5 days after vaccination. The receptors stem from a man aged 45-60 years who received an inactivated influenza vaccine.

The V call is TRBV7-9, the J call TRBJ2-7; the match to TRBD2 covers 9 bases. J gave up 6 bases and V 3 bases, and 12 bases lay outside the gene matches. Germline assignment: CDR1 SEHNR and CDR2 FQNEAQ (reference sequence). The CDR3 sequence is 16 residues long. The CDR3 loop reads CASSFPRGGGAAEQYF. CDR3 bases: TGTGCCAGCAGCTTTCCCCGCGGCGGGGGGGCCGCCGAGCAGTACTTC. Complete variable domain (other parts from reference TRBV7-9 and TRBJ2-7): DTGVSQNPRHKITKRGQNVTFRCDPISEHNRLYWYRQTLGQGPEFLTYFQNEAQLEKSRLLSDRFSAERPKGSFSTLEIQRTEQGDSAMYLCASSFPRGGGAAEQYFGPGTRLTVT.

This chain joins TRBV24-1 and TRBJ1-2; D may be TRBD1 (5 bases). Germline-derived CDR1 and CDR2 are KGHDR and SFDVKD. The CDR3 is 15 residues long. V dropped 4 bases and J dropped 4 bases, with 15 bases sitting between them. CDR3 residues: CATSDSPDRSYGYTF. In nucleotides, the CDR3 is TGTGCCACCAGTGACTCGCCTGACAGATCCTATGGCTACACCTTC.

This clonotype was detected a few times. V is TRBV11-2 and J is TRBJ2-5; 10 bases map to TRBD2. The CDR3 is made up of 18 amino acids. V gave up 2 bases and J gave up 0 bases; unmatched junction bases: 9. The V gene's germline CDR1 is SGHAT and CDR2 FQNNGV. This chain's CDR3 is CASSLKFSLAGYQETQYF. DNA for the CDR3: TGTGCCAGCAGCTTAAAATTTTCACTAGCGGGGTACCAAGAGACCCAGTACTTC.

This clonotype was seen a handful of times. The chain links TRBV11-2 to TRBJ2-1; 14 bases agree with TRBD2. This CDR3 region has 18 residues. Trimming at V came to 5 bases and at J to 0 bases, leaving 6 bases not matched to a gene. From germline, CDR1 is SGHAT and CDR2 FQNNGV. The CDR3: CASSPRTSGGSSYNEQFF. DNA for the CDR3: TGTGCCAGCAGCCCCAGGACTAGCGGGGGGAGCTCCTACAATGAGCAGTTCTTC.

Here the CDR3 reads CASSEASLAKNIQYF. The CDR3 bases are TGTGCCAGCAGTGAAGCATCGCTAGCCAAAAACATTCAGTACTTC. J is TRBJ2-4 and V is TRBV6-1; no definite D call. The CDR3 is made up of 15 amino acids. V was trimmed by 0 bases and J by 0 bases, leaving 6 bases between them. Germline V CDR1 and CDR2: MNHNS, SASEGT.

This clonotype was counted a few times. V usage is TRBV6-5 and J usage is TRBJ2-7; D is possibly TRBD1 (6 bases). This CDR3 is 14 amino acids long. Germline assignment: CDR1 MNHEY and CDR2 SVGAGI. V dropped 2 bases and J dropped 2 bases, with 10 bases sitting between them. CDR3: CASSYQGRTYEQYF. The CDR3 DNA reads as TGTGCCAGCAGTTACCAGGGGCGAACCTACGAGCAGTACTTC.

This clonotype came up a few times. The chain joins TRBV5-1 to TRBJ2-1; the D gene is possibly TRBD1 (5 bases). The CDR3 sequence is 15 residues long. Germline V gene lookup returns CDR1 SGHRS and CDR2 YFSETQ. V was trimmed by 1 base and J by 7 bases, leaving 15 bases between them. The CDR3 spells CASSLSSPGMNEQFF. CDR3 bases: TGCGCCAGCAGCTTGAGTTCGCCAGGGATGAATGAGCAGTTCTTC.

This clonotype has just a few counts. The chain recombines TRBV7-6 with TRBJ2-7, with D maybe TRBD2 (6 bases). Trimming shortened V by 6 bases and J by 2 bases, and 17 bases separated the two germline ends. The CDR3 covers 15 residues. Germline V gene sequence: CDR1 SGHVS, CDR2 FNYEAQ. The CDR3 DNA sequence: TGTGCCAGCAGTCTTATGGAGGCGGGAACCTACGAGCAGTACTTC. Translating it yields CASSLMEAGTYEQYF.

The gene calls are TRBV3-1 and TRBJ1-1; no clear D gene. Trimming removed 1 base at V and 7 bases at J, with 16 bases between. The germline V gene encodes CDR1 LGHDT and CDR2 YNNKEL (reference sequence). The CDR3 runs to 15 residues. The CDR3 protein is CASSQATGLYFEAFF. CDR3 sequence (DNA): TGTGCCAGCAGCCAAGCTACTGGACTGTACTTTGAAGCTTTCTTT.

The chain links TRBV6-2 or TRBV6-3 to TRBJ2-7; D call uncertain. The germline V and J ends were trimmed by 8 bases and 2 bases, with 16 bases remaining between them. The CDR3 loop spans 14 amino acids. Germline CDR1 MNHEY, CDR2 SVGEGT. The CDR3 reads CASSPYETAYEQYF. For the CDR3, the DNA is TGTGCCAGCTCCCCGTATGAGACGGCCTACGAGCAGTACTTC.

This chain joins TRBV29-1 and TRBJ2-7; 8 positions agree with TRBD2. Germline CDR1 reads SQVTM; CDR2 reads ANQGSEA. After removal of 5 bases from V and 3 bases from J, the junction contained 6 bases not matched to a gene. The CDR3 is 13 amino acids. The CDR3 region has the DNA TGCAGCGTTTGGGCTAGCGGGTACTACGAGCAGTACTTC. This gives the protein CSVWASGYYEQYF.

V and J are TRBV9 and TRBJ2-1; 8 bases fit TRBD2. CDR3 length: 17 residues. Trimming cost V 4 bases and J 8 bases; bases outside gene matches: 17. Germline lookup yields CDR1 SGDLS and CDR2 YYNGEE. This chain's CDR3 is CASSRTPTSNGGDEQFF. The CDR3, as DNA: TGTGCCAGCAGCCGAACCCCCACTAGCAACGGGGGGGATGAGCAGTTCTTC. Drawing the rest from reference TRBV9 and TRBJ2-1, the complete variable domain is DSGVTQTPKHLITATGQRVTLRCSPRSGDLSVYWYQQSLDQGLQFLIQYYNGEERAKGNILERFSAQQFPDLHSELNLSSLELGDSALYFCASSRTPTSNGGDEQFFGPGTRLTVL.

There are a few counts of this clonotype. CDR3 amino acids: CASSLVGWDTQYF. The CDR3 DNA reads as TGTGCCAGCAGCTTAGTAGGGTGGGATACGCAGTATTTT. V gene TRBV7-6 combines with J gene TRBJ2-3, with unresolved D. Trimming stripped 1 base from V and 6 bases from J, with 8 bases between. The CDR3 is 13 amino acids. Germline V gene sequence: CDR1 SGHVS, CDR2 FNYEAQ.

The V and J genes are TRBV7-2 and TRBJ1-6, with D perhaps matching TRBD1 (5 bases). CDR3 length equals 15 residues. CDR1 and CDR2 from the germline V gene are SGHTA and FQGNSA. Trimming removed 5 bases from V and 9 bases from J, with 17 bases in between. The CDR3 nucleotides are TGTGCCAGCAGCCCGGAAGGGACGTGGGCTTCACCCCTCCACTTT. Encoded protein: CASSPEGTWASPLHF. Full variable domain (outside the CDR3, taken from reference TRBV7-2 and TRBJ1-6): GAGVSQSPSNKVTEKGKDVELRCDPISGHTALYWYRQSLGQGLEFLIYFQGNSAPDKSGLPSDRFSAERTGGSVSTLTIQRTQQEDSAVYLCASSPEGTWASPLHFGNGTRLTVT.

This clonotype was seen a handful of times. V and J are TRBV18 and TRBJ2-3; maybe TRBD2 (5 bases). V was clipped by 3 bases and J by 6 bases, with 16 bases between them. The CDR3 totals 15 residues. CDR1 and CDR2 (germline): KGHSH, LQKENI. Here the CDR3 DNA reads TGTGCCAGCTCACCCCTTCCGGGAACGGGGGATACGCAGTATTTT. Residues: CASSPLPGTGDTQYF.

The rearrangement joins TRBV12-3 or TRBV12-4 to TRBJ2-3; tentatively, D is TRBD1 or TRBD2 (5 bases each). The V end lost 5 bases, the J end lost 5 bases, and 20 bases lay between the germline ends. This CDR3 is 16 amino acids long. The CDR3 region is CASSATGTPTVDTQYF. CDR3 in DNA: TGTGCCAGCAGTGCTACCGGGACGCCTACGGTAGATACGCAGTATTTT.

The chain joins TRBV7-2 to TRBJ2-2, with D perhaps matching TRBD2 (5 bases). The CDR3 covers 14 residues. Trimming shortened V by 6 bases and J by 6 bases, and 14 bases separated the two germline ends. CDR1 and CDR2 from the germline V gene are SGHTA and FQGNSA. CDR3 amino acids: CASRQLGSAGELFF. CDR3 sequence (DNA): TGTGCCAGCAGACAATTGGGGAGCGCCGGGGAGCTGTTTTTT.

The CDR3 is CASSLADRSTEAFF. The CDR3 bases are TGTGCCAGCAGTTTAGCAGACAGGAGCACTGAAGCTTTCTTT. The chain is built from TRBV12-3 or TRBV12-4 and TRBJ1-1, with a tentative D call TRBD1 (6 bases). The CDR3 runs 14 residues. V lost 0 bases, J lost 4 bases, and 9 bases lay in between.